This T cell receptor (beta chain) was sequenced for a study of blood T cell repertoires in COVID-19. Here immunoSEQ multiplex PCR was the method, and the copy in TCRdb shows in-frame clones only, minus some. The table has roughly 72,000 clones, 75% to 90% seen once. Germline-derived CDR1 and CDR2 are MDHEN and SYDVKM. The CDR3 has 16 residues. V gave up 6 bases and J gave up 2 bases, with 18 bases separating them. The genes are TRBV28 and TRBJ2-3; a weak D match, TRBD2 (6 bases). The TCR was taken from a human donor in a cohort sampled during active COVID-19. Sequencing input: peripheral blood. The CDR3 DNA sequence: TGTGCCAGCAGGACGGAACGGGAGAGGTACACAGATACGCAGTATTTT. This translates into CASRTERERYTDTQYF.